This T cell receptor beta chain is drawn from a study of neurological immune-mediated disorders (dated by TCRdb to between 2018 and 2021). Study-level background: The study compared peripheral blood TCR-beta repertoires of HTLV-I-associated myelopathy (HAM/TSP) patients, multiple sclerosis patients and healthy controls using UMI-based sequencing. The cohort comprised some 71 subjects: roughly 15 HAM/TSP patients, 35 or so multiple sclerosis patients and 20 or so healthy controls. The roughly 110 TCR-beta libraries included longitudinal samples, technical triplicates and paired sorted CD4+ and CD8+ T-cell subsets alongside PBMC samples. Findings and caveats that apply to the study as a whole: No identical CDR3 amino acid sequences were shared among expanded clones across subjects, suggesting private TCR-beta repertoires in all groups. TCR clonal expansion was highest in HAM/TSP patients and lowest in MS patients, with MS patients falling below even healthy controls.

To synthesize cDNA, template-switch 5'RACE was performed with a primer carrying a 10-nucleotide random unique molecular identifier so that each TCR transcript was tagged. Every sequencing run yielded over 170 million TCR-beta sequences covering 15-18 subjects. The RNeasy kit was used to extract total RNA. TCR-beta VDJ regions were amplified with primers for the TCR constant region and the 5'RACE anchor, using the KAPA Real-time Library Amplification kit. A first PCR added sample indexes and Illumina adaptors, and a second PCR then raised library yield. After Ampure bead purification, the roughly 650 bp TCR product was size-selected on a 2% E-gel SizeSelection system. Before pooling, libraries had their quality checked on a Bioanalyzer, their concentration measured with Qubit, and their quantity determined with the Kapa Library Quantification kit. Libraries were sequenced paired-end 2 x 150 bp on an Illumina HiSeq 2500. To increase sequence diversity, roughly 25-31% phiX was spiked into each library pool. In the authors' own workflow: Quality-filtered reads were processed with the UMI-based MiGEC pipeline, and over 75% of raw TCR sequences were removed by the MiGEC pipeline during error correction. IMGT germline references were used for alignment of VDJ genes, and clonotypes were defined by a unique CDR3 amino acid sequence together with V-J genes. Clonal expansion, Shannon diversity and CDR3 relatedness (CalcPairwiseDistances, ClusterSamples) were evaluated with VDJtools, and phylogenetic trees were built with CLCbio workbench. Expanded clones were defined as having at least 8 unique UMIs, based on coefficient-of-variation modelling across technical triplicates. In-frame beta chains were kept once TCRdb had trimmed the public reads at Q25 with fastp and called clones with MiXCR. Rows are combined by CDR3 protein, so each entry shows the most common genes and DNA. The V and J calls and clone size are TCRdb's, not the authors'. In this sample the table shows 70,000 to 95,000 distinct CDR3 sequences, roughly 15% of which occur a single time. The top ten constitute approximately 6.8% of the sample.

This clonotype was detected many times. Its cognate antigen has yet to be identified. Per-base quality was not reported, and no clone a single base away is much larger than it. The CDR3 runs 15 amino acids, cysteine and phenylalanine included. Here the CDR3 DNA is all that survives: 45 bases in frame from base 1. CDR1 and CDR2 (SGHNT, YENEEA) derive from the germline V gene. The V end gives up 5 bases and the J end 7 bases, leaving 2 bases in the junction not matched to a gene. The healthy controls were volunteers from a blood bank in Maryland, USA. For the unsorted PBMC libraries, 2 million PBMCs were stored in RNAlater at -80 degrees C until RNA extraction and were used to generate the libraries. Peripheral blood was subjected to Ficoll-Hypaque density gradient centrifugation to isolate PBMCs, which were then cryopreserved in liquid nitrogen.

The clonotype was recovered from a woman aged 45-65 years in good health. Recombination connected TRBV11-3 to TRBJ2-1, with 16 bases matching TRBD2. Source material: PBMCs. The sequenced DNA is TGTGCCAGCAGCCGGGGACTAGCGGGGGGGAATGAGCAGTTCTTC. This yields the protein CASSRGLAGGNEQFF.